Presented here are 13 T cell receptor beta chains from one specimen sequenced in a study of shared clonotypes between healthy human individuals. The naive CD8 subset, CD45RO-negative cells positively selected for CCR7, excluded terminally differentiated effector memory CD45RA+ cells. Produced via immunoSEQ multiplex PCR; TCRdb's table is partial and in-frame only. The sample gives roughly 2,000,000 clones, over 85% of which show up once; about 1.7% is in the top ten. Specimen: naive CD8+ T cells from PBMCs. The receptors shown here come from a man between 18 and 29 years old in good health. Some clones in this sample may be carry-over from other donors' samples.

This chain connects TRBV6-5 to TRBJ1-2; D uncertain. There are 14 residues in the CDR3. Deletions cut 6 bases from V and 3 bases from J, with 14 bases between. CDR1 is MNHEY, CDR2 SVGAGI, per germline. The CDR3 DNA reads TGTGCCAGCAGAGCGGGAGGAGGCGACTATGGCTACACCTTC. It is translated as CASRAGGGDYGYTF.

The rearrangement links TRBV30 to TRBJ2-3; TRBD2 agrees at 11 bases. This CDR3 region has 15 residues. Germline loops: CDR1 GTSNPN, CDR2 SVGIG (reference sequence). V was pared by 3 bases and J by 2 bases, with 4 bases of the junction left unmatched. The CDR3 DNA sequence: TGTGCCTGGAGAGGGACTAGCGGACACACAGATACGCAGTATTTT. Encoded protein: CAWRGTSGHTDTQYF.

This clone was detected a few times. This chain uses TRBV7-9 with TRBJ1-5; a possible D gene is TRBD1 (5 bases). The CDR3 covers 15 residues. With 1 base removed from V and 3 bases from J, the gap between germline ends came to 10 bases. Germline V gene sequence: CDR1 SEHNR, CDR2 FQNEAQ (reference sequence). CDR3 amino acids: CASSLGDSNNQPQHF. For the CDR3, the DNA is TGTGCCAGCAGCTTAGGGGACTCTAACAATCAGCCCCAGCATTTT.

This chain uses TRBV27 with TRBJ1-2; D gene ambiguous. Trimming pared 3 bases from V and 0 bases from J, leaving 11 bases between. Germline-derived CDR1 and CDR2 are MNHEY and SMNVEV (reference sequence). The CDR3 contains 15 residues. The CDR3: CASSFGLETNYGYTF. The CDR3 bases are TGTGCCAGCAGTTTCGGCCTCGAGACTAACTATGGCTACACCTTC.

The chain is built from TRBV15 and TRBJ1-4; TRBD1 is a possible D gene (6 bases). Germline CDR1 is LNHNV and CDR2 is YYDKDF (reference sequence). V was cut by 3 bases and J by 11 bases, with 16 bases left in between. The CDR3 length is 14 residues. The CDR3 sequence is CATSSDLQGKKLFF. DNA of the CDR3: TGTGCCACCAGCAGCGACTTACAGGGCAAGAAACTGTTTTTT.

J is TRBJ2-7 and V is TRBV13; D might be TRBD1 (6 bases). Germline V CDR1 and CDR2: PRHDT, FYEKMQ (reference sequence). This CDR3 is built from 15 residues. Between the trimmed V and J ends, which lost 2 bases and 3 bases, there was a span of 14 bases. As DNA, the CDR3 is TGTGCCAGCAGCTTATTCGGACAGACCCTCTACGAGCAGTACTTC. Encoded protein: CASSLFGQTLYEQYF.

The chain uses TRBV28 and TRBJ1-5; tentatively, D is TRBD1 (6 bases). The CDR3 covers 15 residues. Trimming pared 3 bases from V and 1 base from J, leaving 10 bases between. The germline V gene has CDR1 MDHEN and CDR2 SYDVKM. CDR3: CASSFWQGSNQPQHF. The CDR3 DNA reads as TGTGCCAGCAGTTTTTGGCAGGGGAGCAATCAGCCCCAGCATTTT.

Notes on this clone: One end of the junction does not line up with germline, which may come from a read error. The chain uses TRBV10-3 and TRBJ2-2, with TRBD2 as a possible D gene (6 bases). The CDR3 has 13 amino acids. The V gene's germline CDR1 is ENHRY and CDR2 SYGVKD. The CDR3 DNA sequence: TGTGCCATCAGTGAGCCGTTTAGAGCGGGCGAGGTTTTT. Its translation is CAISEPFRAGEVF.

The J gene is TRBJ1-3, the V gene TRBV28; no reliable D call. The length of the CDR3 is 18 residues. Germline V lookup: CDR1 MDHEN, CDR2 SYDVKM. V lost 2 bases to trimming and J lost 0 bases, with 17 bases between them. The CDR3 nucleotides are TGTGCCAGCAGTTTAAATGTTGTTATCGCACTCTCTGGAAACACCATATATTTT. Protein: CASSLNVVIALSGNTIYF.

The chain joins TRBV4-1 to TRBJ2-7, with D uncertain. Looked up from germline, CDR1 is MGHRA and CDR2 is YSYEKL. CDR3 length equals 16 residues. The V gene lost 0 bases and the J gene lost 4 bases, with 16 bases spanning the gap. CDR3 in DNA: TGCGCCAGCAGCCAAGATCTGAACTCCCGGAGATACGAGCAGTACTTC. Protein: CASSQDLNSRRYEQYF.

The chain joins TRBV5-4 to TRBJ2-1; D gene ambiguous. This CDR3 is built from 12 residues. Germline CDR1 SGHNT, CDR2 YYREEE (reference sequence). With 4 bases removed from V and 10 bases from J, the gap between germline ends came to 12 bases. CDR3 region: CASSNLQWEQFF. For the CDR3, the DNA is TGTGCCAGCAGCAACCTCCAATGGGAGCAGTTCTTC. Complete variable domain (other parts from reference TRBV5-4 and TRBJ2-1): ETGVTQSPTHLIKTRGQQVTLRCSSQSGHNTVSWYQQALGQGPQFIFQYYREEENGRGNFPPRFSGLQFPNYSSELNVNALELDDSALYLCASSNLQWEQFFGPGTRLTVL.

The genes are TRBV7-2 and TRBJ2-1; 8 bases fit TRBD2. Germline V gives CDR1 SGHTA, CDR2 FQGNSA. J gave up 9 bases and V 4 bases, and 17 bases lay outside the gene matches. CDR3 length: 17 amino acids. This chain's CDR3 is CASSSPRVGLDEGEQFF. CDR3 in DNA: TGTGCCAGCAGCTCCCCTCGGGTGGGACTAGACGAGGGTGAGCAGTTCTTC.

CDR3: CASSLAQVGRYEQYF. CDR3 nucleotide sequence: TGCGCCAGCAGCTTAGCCCAGGTTGGGCGCTACGAGCAGTACTTC. The chain uses TRBV5-1 and TRBJ2-7; D is undetermined. The germline V gene has CDR1 SGHRS and CDR2 YFSETQ. V lost 2 bases to trimming and J lost 3 bases, with 15 bases between them. The length of the CDR3 is 15 residues.